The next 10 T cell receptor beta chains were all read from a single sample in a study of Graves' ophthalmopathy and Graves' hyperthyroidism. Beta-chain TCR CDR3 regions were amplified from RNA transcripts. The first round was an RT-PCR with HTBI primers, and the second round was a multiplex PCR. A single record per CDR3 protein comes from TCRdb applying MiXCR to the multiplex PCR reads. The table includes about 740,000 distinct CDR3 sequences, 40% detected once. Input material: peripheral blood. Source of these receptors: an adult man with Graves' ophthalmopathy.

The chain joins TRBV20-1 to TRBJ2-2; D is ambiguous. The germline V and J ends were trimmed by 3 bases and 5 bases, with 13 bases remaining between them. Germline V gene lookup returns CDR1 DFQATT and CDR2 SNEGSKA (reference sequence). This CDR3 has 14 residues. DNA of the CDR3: TGCAGTGCTAGTCTTGGGGATTCGACCGGGGAGCTGTTTTTT. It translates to CSASLGDSTGELFF.

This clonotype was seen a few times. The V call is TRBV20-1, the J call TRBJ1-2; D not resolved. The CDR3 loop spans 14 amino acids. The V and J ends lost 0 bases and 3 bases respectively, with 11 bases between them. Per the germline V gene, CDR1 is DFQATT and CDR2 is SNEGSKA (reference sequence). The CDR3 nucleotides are TGCAGTGCTAGAGATCACAAGGCGGACTATGGCTACACCTTC. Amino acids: CSARDHKADYGYTF.

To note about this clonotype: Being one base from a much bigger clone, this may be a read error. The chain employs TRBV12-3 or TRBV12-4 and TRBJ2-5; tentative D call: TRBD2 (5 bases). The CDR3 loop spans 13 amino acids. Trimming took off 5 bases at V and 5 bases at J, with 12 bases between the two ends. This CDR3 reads CASSRRSGETQYF. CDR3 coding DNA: TGTGCCAGCAGTCGGAGGTCCGGGGAGACCCAGTACTTC.

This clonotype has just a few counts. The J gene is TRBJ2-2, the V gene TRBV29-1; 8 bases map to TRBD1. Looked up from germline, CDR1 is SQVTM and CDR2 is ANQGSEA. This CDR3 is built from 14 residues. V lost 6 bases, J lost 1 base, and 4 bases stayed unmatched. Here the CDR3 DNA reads TGCAGCGTAGTCGGGACAGGGAACACCGGGGAGCTGTTTTTT. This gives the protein CSVVGTGNTGELFF.

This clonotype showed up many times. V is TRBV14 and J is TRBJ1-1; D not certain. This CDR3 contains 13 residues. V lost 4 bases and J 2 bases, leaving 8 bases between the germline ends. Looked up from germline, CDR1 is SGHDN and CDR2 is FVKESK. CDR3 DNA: TGTGCCAGCAGCCTGCACCTAAACACTGAAGCTTTCTTT. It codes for CASSLHLNTEAFF.

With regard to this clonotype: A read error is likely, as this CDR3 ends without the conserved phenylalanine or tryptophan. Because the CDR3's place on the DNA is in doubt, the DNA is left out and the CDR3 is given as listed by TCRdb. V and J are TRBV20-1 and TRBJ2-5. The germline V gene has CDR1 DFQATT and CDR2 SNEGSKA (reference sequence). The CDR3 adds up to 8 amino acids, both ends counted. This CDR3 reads CSARDTSS.

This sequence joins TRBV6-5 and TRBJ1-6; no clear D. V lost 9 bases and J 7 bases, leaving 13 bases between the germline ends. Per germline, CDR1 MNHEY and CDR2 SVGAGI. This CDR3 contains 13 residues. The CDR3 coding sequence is TGTGCCAGTTCCAGGTCCGTGAATTCACCCCTCCACTTT. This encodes CASSRSVNSPLHF.

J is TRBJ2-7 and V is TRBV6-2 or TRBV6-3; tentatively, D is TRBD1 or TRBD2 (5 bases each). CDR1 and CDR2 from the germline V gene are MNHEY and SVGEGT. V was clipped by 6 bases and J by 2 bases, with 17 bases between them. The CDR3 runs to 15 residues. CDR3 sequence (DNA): TGTGCCAGCAGGCGAACTAGGACACGCACCTACGAGCAGTACTTC. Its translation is CASRRTRTRTYEQYF.

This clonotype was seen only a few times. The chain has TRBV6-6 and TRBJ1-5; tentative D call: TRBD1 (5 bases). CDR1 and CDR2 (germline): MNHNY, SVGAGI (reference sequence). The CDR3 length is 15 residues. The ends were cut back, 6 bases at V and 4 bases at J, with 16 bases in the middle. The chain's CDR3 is CASRRRGELNQPQHF. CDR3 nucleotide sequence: TGTGCCAGCAGACGCCGGGGGGAGTTAAATCAGCCCCAGCATTTT.

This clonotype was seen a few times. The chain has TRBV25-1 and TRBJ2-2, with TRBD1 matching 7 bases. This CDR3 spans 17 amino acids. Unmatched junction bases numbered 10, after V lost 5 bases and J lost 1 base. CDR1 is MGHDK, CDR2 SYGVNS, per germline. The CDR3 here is CASSSPPRTGNTGELFF. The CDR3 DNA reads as TGTGCCAGCAGTTCCCCGCCTCGGACAGGGAACACCGGGGAGCTGTTTTTT. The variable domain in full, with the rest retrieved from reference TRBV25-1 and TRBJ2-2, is EADIYQTPRYLVIGTGKKITLECSQTMGHDKMYWYQQDPGMELHLIHYSYGVNSTEKGDLSSESTVSRIRTEHFPLTLESARPSHTSQYLCASSSPPRTGNTGELFFGEGSRLTVL.